This T cell receptor (beta chain) derives from a study of T cell responses to AZD1222 COVID-19 vaccine (dated by TCRdb to the early 2020s). At the level of the whole study: A total of 233 trial participants underwent TCR sequencing, of whom 207 received two doses of AZD1222 and about 26 received two doses of the MenACWY control vaccine. Enrollment into the trials was organized by age into subgroups of 18-55, 56-69 and 70-plus years, and those subgroups contained roughly 150, 30 and 60 TCR-sequenced participants, respectively. Results and caveats for the whole study, not just this receptor: Reportedly, close to half of the unique spike-specific TCRs recognized epitopes lying outside the regions that are mutated in the B.1.351 and B.1.1.7 variants. In the small 56-69-year group, the increase in depth fell short of significance, most likely because of low power. CD4 TCRs associated with the vaccine covered the entire spike protein, and the dominant responses were in regions 160-218 and 743-854. Because no day 14 peak-response samples were available, repertoires were characterized only after the peak T cell response. After two AZD1222 doses, spike-specific TCR breadth and depth were significantly higher than at day 0 and than in MenACWY recipients. Most participants were white British and females outnumbered males, and the authors suggested that clonal diversity may have been underestimated. Only five to seven AZD1222 recipients were SARS-CoV-2 seropositive at baseline, limiting conclusions about previously exposed vaccinees.

This clone was seen once. The antigen this receptor binds is unknown. No clone much larger than this one lies a single base away; base qualities are absent. There are 13 amino acids in the CDR3, from cysteine to phenylalanine inclusive. The CDR3 DNA has 39 bases and is translated from base 1. Germline trimming amounts to 0 bases on V and 14 bases on J, with 4 as the count of junction bases outside the gene matches. CDR1 KGHSH and CDR2 LQKENI were looked up in the germline V gene. The CDR3 regions of human TCRbeta chains were subjected to immunosequencing. From the authors' description of their analysis: Repertoire TCRs were checked for matches against a reference library of SARS-CoV-2-specific TCRs that had been generated using the MIRA antigen-specificity platform. Breadth was defined as the fraction of unique TCRs that were SARS-CoV-2-associated. Depth was defined as the fraction of total T cells that were SARS-CoV-2-associated. Using the MIRA data, every spike-specific TCR was mapped to the spike region that the TCR reacted to and assigned to either a CD4 or a CD8 class. Log10-transformed breadth and depth values were compared by one-way ANOVA with Sidak's multiple comparisons tests. Held by TCRdb, this immuneACCESS table contains in-frame sequences only and omits some clones. Under half of the omission traces to an unresolved V gene where checked; the cause of the rest is unknown. That table gives V, J and clone size, and the DNA gave D and trimming. Across this sample there are tens of thousands of clones, with about four fifths seen only once. Less than 25% of the sample is held by the ten biggest clonotypes.

Per the publication, the time point label means: about 28 days (+/-7) after the second vaccine dose. Read against the paper, the sample's treatment or condition label means: meningococcal conjugate vaccine given as trial control. Vaccinee samples came from UK trials COV001 and COV002, including a single-blind randomized controlled phase 2/3 trial of AZD1222 (ChAdOx1 nCoV-19) in healthy adults. For TCRbeta chain sequencing, PBMC samples from trial participants were taken at day 0 and at day 28 after the second dose. The chain links TRBV18 with TRBJ2-3; the junction holds 11 bases that match TRBD2. The receptor was isolated from an adult who received the MenACWY meningococcal vaccine as a control. The sequences come from peripheral blood, collected 28 days after the second dose of the MenACWY control vaccine. The CDR3 reads CASSPPSGTSGYF. The DNA is as follows: TGTGCCAGCTCACCACCTTCCGGGACTAGCGGGTATTTT.